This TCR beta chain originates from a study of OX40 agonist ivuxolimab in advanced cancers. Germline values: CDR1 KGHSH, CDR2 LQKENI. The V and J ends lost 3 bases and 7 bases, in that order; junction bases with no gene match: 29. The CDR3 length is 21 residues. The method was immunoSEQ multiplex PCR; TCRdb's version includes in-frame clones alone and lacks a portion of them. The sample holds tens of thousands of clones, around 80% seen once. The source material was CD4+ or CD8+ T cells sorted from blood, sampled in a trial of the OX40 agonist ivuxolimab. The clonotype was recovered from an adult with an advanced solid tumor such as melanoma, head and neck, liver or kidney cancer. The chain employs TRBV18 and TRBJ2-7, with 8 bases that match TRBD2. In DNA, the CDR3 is TGTGCCAGCTCACCTACCCGGGGGGGGGACCTGACGGAGGTTCGAGGAGGGGAGCAGTACTTC. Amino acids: CASSPTRGGDLTEVRGGEQYF.